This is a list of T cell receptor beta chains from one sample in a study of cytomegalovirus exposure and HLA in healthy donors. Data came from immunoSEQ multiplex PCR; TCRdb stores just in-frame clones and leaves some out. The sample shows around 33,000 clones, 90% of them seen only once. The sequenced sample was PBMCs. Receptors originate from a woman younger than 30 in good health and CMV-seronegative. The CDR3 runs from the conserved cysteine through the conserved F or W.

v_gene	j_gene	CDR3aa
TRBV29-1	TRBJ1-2	CSAWTANYGYTF
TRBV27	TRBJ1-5	CASSTGYQPQHF
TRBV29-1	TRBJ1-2	CTSQGAGYGYTF
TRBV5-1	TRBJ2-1	CASSSGRDSRLAGPLYNEQFF
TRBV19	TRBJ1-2	CASSIRRGKDYGYTF
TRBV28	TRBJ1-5	CASSPEVGAANQPQHF
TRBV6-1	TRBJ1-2	CASSEARGQGFGYTF
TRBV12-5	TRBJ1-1	CASARQGNTEAFF
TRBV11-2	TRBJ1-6	CASSPSTGANSPLHF
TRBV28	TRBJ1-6	CASIPGGAVKYNSPLHF
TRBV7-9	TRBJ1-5	CSSSERLGQENQPQHF
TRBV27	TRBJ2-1	CASSLRPASFHNEQFF
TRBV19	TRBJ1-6	CASSNYLRTPGDSPLHF
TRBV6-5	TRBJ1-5	CASSYPQGAQHF
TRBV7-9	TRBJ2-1	CSSSPQGYEQFF
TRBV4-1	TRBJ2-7	CASSQDSSIPSYEQYF
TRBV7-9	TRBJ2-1	CSSDGVGEQFF
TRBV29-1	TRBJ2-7	CSVTSGSVSEQYF
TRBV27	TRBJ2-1	CASSPRTSGRDEQFF
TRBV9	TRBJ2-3	CASSLRGTSTDTQYF
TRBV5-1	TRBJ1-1	CTSSRDSVGTEAFF
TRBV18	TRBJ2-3	CASSPGTGGNADTQYF
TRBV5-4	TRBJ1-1	CASSLNRGGTEAFF
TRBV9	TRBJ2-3	CASSVTGGEYTDTQYF
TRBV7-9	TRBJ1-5	CASSDNYSNQPQHF
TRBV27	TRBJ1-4	CASKSRGLLETNEKLFF
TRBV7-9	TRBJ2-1	CASSSTVYNEQFF
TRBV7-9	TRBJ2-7	CASSNQAYEQYF
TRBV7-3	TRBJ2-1	CASSLTGGRASYNEQFF
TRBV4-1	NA	CASSQEGQDVGGIYEQYF
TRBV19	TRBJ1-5	CASTYRTTQPQHF
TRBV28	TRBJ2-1	CASSYSSGGVGNNEQFF
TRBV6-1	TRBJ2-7	CASSALAGGAYEQYF
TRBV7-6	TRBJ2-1	CASSVGTSGSTSSYNEQFF
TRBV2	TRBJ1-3	CASRARGEISGNTIYF
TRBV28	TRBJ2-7	CASTSGNSYEQYF
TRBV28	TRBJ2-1	CASSLSGYNEQFF
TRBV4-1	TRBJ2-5	CASSQTIRAGGHETQYF
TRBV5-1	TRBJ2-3	CASSIGGGTDTQYF
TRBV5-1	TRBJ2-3	CASSLAGTASTDTQYF
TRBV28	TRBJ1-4	CASTDRGLANEKLFF
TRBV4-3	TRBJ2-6	CASSQGGGSGANVLTF
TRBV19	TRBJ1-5	CASSNGLNQPQHF
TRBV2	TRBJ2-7	CASSESQGSYEQYF
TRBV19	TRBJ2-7	CASSILAGGPPYEQYF
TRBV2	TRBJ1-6	CASSDSAGHSPLHF
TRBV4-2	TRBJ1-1	CASSQTETNEAFF
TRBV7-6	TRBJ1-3	CANRGQPGNTIYF
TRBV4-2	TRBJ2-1	CASSGRGGLAPHEQFF
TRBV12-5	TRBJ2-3	CASGLVVGLQDTQYF
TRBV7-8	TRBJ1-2	CASSPARVGYTF
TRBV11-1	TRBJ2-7	CASSLESGGTLGEQYF
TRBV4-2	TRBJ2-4	CASSQRGGREGRVAKNIQYF
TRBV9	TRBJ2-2	CASSIDRGLGELFF
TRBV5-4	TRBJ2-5	CASSRDRAETQYF